Listed below are T cell receptor beta chains from one sample, sequenced in a study of shared clonotypes between healthy human individuals. Some clones are missing from TCRdb's copy, which holds only in-frame ones; the method was immunoSEQ multiplex PCR. The table includes about 2 million clones, over 85% detected once. Sample: naive CD8+ T cells sorted from blood. These TCRs come from a man between 18 and 35 years old in good health. CDR3s include the opening cysteine and the closing phenylalanine or tryptophan. Each record gives: V gene, D gene, J gene, clone size, CDR3 DNA, CDR3 protein. D genes are given only for firm matches. Rows give clone size only sometimes, using once, few, many, or a class for an expanded clone.

>TRBV30|TRBD1|TRBJ2-7|NA
TGTGCCTACGCGACAGGGGTCTCCTACGAGCAGTACTTC
CAYATGVSYEQYF
>TRBV18|TRBD1|TRBJ2-7|once
TGTGCCAGCTCACCAGGGACAGGGGGTGACGAGCAGTACTTC
CASSPGTGGDEQYF
>TRBV7-2|TRBD2|TRBJ2-7|NA
TGTGCCAGCAGCTTAGAGGGGTTCGGCGGGAGGGGGTCCTACGAGCAGTACTTC
CASSLEGFGGRGSYEQYF
>TRBV11-2|NA|TRBJ1-1|NA
TGTGCCAGCAGCTTAGGATGGGGGCGGGACACTGAAGCTTTCTTT
CASSLGWGRDTEAFF
>TRBV2|NA|TRBJ1-1|NA
TGTGCCAGCAGCCGCTTCGGGGGATCGAACACTGAAGCTTTCTTT
CASSRFGGSNTEAFF
>TRBV4-3|NA|TRBJ2-5|NA
TGCGCCAGCAGCCAGTTGTTGGGGGTAGGAGAGACCCAGTACTTC
CASSQLLGVGETQYF
>TRBV10-3|TRBD1|TRBJ1-5|few
TGTGCCATCAGGAGGACAGGTATCAATCAGCCCCAGCATTTT
CAIRRTGINQPQHF
>TRBV11-1|TRBD1|TRBJ1-2|NA
TGTGCCAGCAGCTTATATGGGACAGATGATAATGGCTACACCTTC
CASSLYGTDDNGYTF
>TRBV4-3|NA|TRBJ1-5|NA
TGCGCCAGCAGCCATGGGGAGGGGCCCCAGCATTTT
CASSHGEGPQHF
>TRBV9|NA|TRBJ1-3|once
TGTGCCAGCAGCGCTGGCTTTACAGGGAGCTCTGGAAACACCATATATTTT
CASSAGFTGSSGNTIYF
>TRBV7-6|NA|TRBJ2-1|NA
TGTGCCAGCAGCCCGGAGGGGGATATTCGCTACAATGAGCAGTTCTTC
CASSPEGDIRYNEQFF
>TRBV4-1|NA|TRBJ2-5|once
TGCGCCAGCAGCCAGTTTGAACTAAGGGAGACCCAGTACTTC
CASSQFELRETQYF
>TRBV10-3|TRBD1|TRBJ2-7|NA
TGTGCCATCAGTGAGTCGGACAGGGGCCTCTACGAGCAGTACTTC
CAISESDRGLYEQYF
>TRBV11-2|NA|TRBJ1-2|NA
TGTGCCAGCAGCTTAGAAGCCGGGTTCTATGGCTACACCTTC
CASSLEAGFYGYTF
>TRBV4-1|NA|TRBJ1-4|NA
TGCGCCAGCAGCCAAGTCATTAGTGACTCGGTAGGGGAAAAACTGTTTTTT
CASSQVISDSVGEKLFF
>TRBV6-1|NA|TRBJ2-1|NA
TGTGCCAGCAGTGAAGTTAGTATCGATGAGCAGTTCTTC
CASSEVSIDEQFF
>TRBV10-2|TRBD2|TRBJ2-1|NA
TGCGCCAGCAGGAGGGAGCGGGGGATCGACCCCTACAATGAGCAGTTCTTC
CASRRERGIDPYNEQFF
>TRBV19|NA|TRBJ1-2|once
TGTGCCAGTAAGGTGGCGGATGACTATGGCTACACCTTC
CASKVADDYGYTF
>TRBV4-1|NA|TRBJ2-7|NA
TGCGCCAGCAGCCCGTCAGGGGCGGACCCGAGCTCCTACGAGCAGTACTTC
CASSPSGADPSSYEQYF
>TRBV10-3|NA|TRBJ1-3|NA
TGTGCCATCAGTGACCCCCCAGGGGCAAGGGGAAACACCATATATTTT
CAISDPPGARGNTIYF
>TRBV9|TRBD2|TRBJ2-5|NA
TGTGCCAGCAGCCCCAGGGGGGGACTAGCGGGAGGAGGTGAGACCCAGTACTTC
CASSPRGGLAGGGETQYF